Shown below are 21 T cell receptor beta chains from a single sample sequenced in a study of T-cell reconstitution after alpha-beta-depleted transplantation in children. Researchers prepared the TCRbeta library using unique molecular identifiers, the study reports. Each CDR3 protein gets one entry after TCRdb re-called the PCR reads with MiXCR. The data hold some 400,000 distinct CDR3 sequences, with approximately 20% observed a single time. This specimen consisted of PBMCs from the stem cell graft donor, obtained from the stem cell graft. The receptors stem from a human donor who donated a stem cell graft to a child with acute myeloid leukemia.

This chain connects TRBV29-1 to TRBJ2-7; possible D gene TRBD1, 5 bases. CDR1 and CDR2 from the germline V gene are SQVTM and ANQGSEA. The CDR3 has 13 amino acids. V was shortened by 2 bases and J by 5 bases, with 13 bases between the two germline ends. This chain's CDR3 is CSVELQGIHEQYF. The CDR3 DNA reads TGCAGCGTTGAACTCCAGGGTATCCACGAGCAGTACTTC.

The chain is built from TRBV29-1 and TRBJ2-7; 13 nucleotides align to TRBD2. Trimming removed 6 bases from V and 5 bases from J; junction bases left unmatched: 10. The V gene's germline CDR1 is SQVTM and CDR2 ANQGSEA. The CDR3 loop spans 15 amino acids. As DNA, the CDR3 is TGCAGCGTGTCCGGACTAGCGGGAGTCCAGAACGAGCAGTACTTC. Translated, it gives CSVSGLAGVQNEQYF.

This clonotype occurred many times. The chain links TRBV20-1 to TRBJ2-4, with D unresolved. Germline V gene sequence: CDR1 DFQATT, CDR2 SNEGSKA (reference sequence). Deletions cut 0 bases from V and 8 bases from J, with 20 bases between. This CDR3 has 16 amino acids. CDR3 region: CSARDPWEGLLDIQYF. CDR3 nucleotides: TGCAGTGCTAGAGATCCTTGGGAAGGGTTGCTGGACATTCAGTACTTC.

This clonotype was seen repeatedly, ten times or more. The rearrangement uses TRBV20-1 and TRBJ2-3; unclear D gene. This CDR3 contains 12 residues. Trimming pared 0 bases from V and 6 bases from J, leaving 7 bases between. Germline loops: CDR1 DFQATT, CDR2 SNEGSKA (reference sequence). Here the CDR3 DNA reads TGCAGTGCTAGAGATGGGCTCGATACGCAGTATTTT. Its translation: CSARDGLDTQYF.

This clonotype was recorded a few times. The J gene is TRBJ1-1, the V gene TRBV5-1; possible D gene TRBD1, 5 bases. This CDR3 comprises 15 residues. V gave up 0 bases and J gave up 4 bases, with 13 bases separating them. The germline gives CDR1 SGHRS, CDR2 YFSETQ. This chain's CDR3 is CASSLGGRLGTEAFF. The DNA of the CDR3 is TGCGCCAGCAGCTTGGGGGGCAGGCTGGGCACTGAAGCTTTCTTT.

The J gene is TRBJ2-3, the V gene TRBV12-3 or TRBV12-4, with 7 bases identical to TRBD2. V was clipped by 3 bases and J by 3 bases; unmatched bases: 15. The CDR3 is 18 amino acids. CDR3 amino acids: CASSLGIAGGLGTDTQYF. The DNA for the CDR3 is TGTGCCAGCAGTTTGGGCATAGCGGGTGGACTAGGAACAGATACGCAGTATTTT.

This clonotype occurred many times. The chain carries TRBV4-1 and TRBJ2-7; D ambiguous. Trimming took 2 bases from V and 6 from J, leaving 8 bases between them. This CDR3 comprises 12 residues. The V gene's germline CDR1 is MGHRA and CDR2 YSYEKL. The CDR3 nucleotides read TGCGCCAGCAGCCAACTAGGTGGCGAGCAGTACTTC. Amino acid sequence: CASSQLGGEQYF.

V and J are TRBV6-5 and TRBJ2-3, with 8 bases fitting TRBD2. The V and J ends lost 0 bases and 4 bases, in that order; junction bases with no gene match: 3. The CDR3 runs 15 residues. CDR1 is MNHEY, CDR2 SVGAGI, per germline. CDR3 in DNA: TGTGCCAGCAGTTACTCTCGCGGGAGGTCAGATACGCAGTATTTT. It translates to CASSYSRGRSDTQYF.

The chain combines TRBV10-1 with TRBJ2-1; the D gene is possibly TRBD2 (6 bases). The germline gives CDR1 WNHNN, CDR2 SYGVQD (reference sequence). CDR3 size: 15 residues. V was clipped by 3 bases and J by 3 bases, with 12 bases between them. The CDR3 protein is CASSDPSGGYNEQFF. Here the CDR3 DNA reads TGCGCCAGCAGTGACCCGTCCGGGGGCTACAATGAGCAGTTCTTC.

The chain recombines TRBV5-1 with TRBJ2-1; weak D call: TRBD1 (5 bases). V shed 5 bases and J shed 5 bases, with 20 bases lying between them. The CDR3 has 16 residues. Germline values: CDR1 SGHRS, CDR2 YFSETQ. The CDR3 loop is CASRYKNVGPHNEQFF. CDR3 coding DNA: TGCGCCAGCAGATATAAAAACGTGGGGCCCCACAATGAGCAGTTCTTC.

V gene TRBV12-3 or TRBV12-4 combines with J gene TRBJ2-5; D is ambiguous. V lost 1 base and J 0 bases, leaving 9 bases between the germline ends. The CDR3 totals 15 residues. CDR3 amino acids: CASSLDGPNQETQYF. The CDR3 region has the DNA TGTGCCAGCAGTTTAGACGGCCCTAACCAAGAGACCCAGTACTTC.

This clonotype was observed a handful of times. The gene calls are TRBV6-5 and TRBJ2-1; 9 bases align to TRBD2. V dropped 6 bases and J dropped 2; count of bases not matched to a gene: 5. The length of the CDR3 is 15 residues. In germline, CDR1 is MNHEY, CDR2 SVGAGI. CDR3 nucleotides: TGTGCCAGCAGGATTAGCGGGAGCGCCTACAATGAGCAGTTCTTC. As protein: CASRISGSAYNEQFF.

The sample holds a few counts of this clonotype. The chain employs TRBV10-3 and TRBJ2-7; D remains ambiguous. The CDR3 loop spans 13 amino acids. The V gene's germline CDR1 is ENHRY and CDR2 SYGVKD. V dropped 4 bases and J dropped 0 bases, with 7 bases sitting between them. The CDR3 region has the DNA TGTGCCATCAGTGGGGCGGACTCCTACGAGCAGTACTTC. Translated, it gives CAISGADSYEQYF.

J is TRBJ2-3 and V is TRBV5-5; the D is unclear. Germline loops: CDR1 SGHKS, CDR2 YYEKEE (reference sequence). The CDR3 extends over 15 amino acids. V gave up 4 bases and J gave up 6 bases, with 18 bases separating them. CDR3 loop: CASSPDFVRTDTQYF. For the CDR3, the DNA is TGTGCCAGCAGCCCCGACTTCGTACGGACGGATACGCAGTATTTT.

This clonotype came up a few times. A much larger clone sits a single nucleotide away, making a read error possible. The CDR3 DNA follows: TGTGCCAGCAGACCGGGACAGACCTACGAGCAGTACTTC. This gives the protein CASRPGQTYEQYF. The genes are TRBV14 and TRBJ2-7, with 7 nucleotides matching TRBD1. Germline loops: CDR1 SGHDN, CDR2 FVKESK. J lost 2 bases, V lost 6 bases, and 4 bases had no gene match. This CDR3 has 13 amino acids.

The chain recombines TRBV4-3 with TRBJ2-1; either TRBD1 or TRBD2 may fit D (5 bases each). Germline CDR1 is LGHNA and CDR2 is YSLEER. The ends were cut back, 1 base at V and 6 bases at J, with 10 bases in the middle. This CDR3 is built from 14 residues. The CDR3 bases are TGCGCCAGCAGCCAAGTATGGGGGACCAATGAGCAGTTCTTC. Amino acids: CASSQVWGTNEQFF.

This clonotype was counted ten times or more. The chain is built from TRBV7-6 and TRBJ2-3; D not certain. There are 15 residues in the CDR3. Germline CDR1 reads SGHVS; CDR2 reads FNYEAQ. The V end was cut by 6 bases, the J end by 0 bases, with 13 bases between. The CDR3 nucleotides read TGTGCCAGCAGTTTTCAACCGCCGAGCACAGATACGCAGTATTTT. This encodes CASSFQPPSTDTQYF.

This clonotype was counted at least ten times. The chain employs TRBV12-3 or TRBV12-4 and TRBJ2-1; D may be TRBD1 or TRBD2 (5 bases each). This CDR3 comprises 15 residues. With 5 bases removed from V and 7 bases from J, the gap between germline ends came to 18 bases. The DNA of the CDR3 is TGTGCCAGCAGTACCGAGGGCAGGGTGGGGAATGAGCAGTTCTTC. Amino acids: CASSTEGRVGNEQFF.

The chain employs TRBV30 and TRBJ2-1; D ambiguous. This CDR3 comprises 13 residues. In germline, CDR1 is GTSNPN, CDR2 SVGIG (reference sequence). V lost 0 bases and J lost 10, with 13 bases in between. The CDR3 nucleotides are TGTGCCTGGAGTGTACGTAAAGGGTCCGAGCAGTTCTTC. It encodes CAWSVRKGSEQFF.

This clonotype was recorded at least ten times. The V call is TRBV18, the J call TRBJ2-1; 7 bases are shared with TRBD2. V shed 0 bases and J 6 bases; nucleotides not matched to a gene: 5. In germline, CDR1 is KGHSH, CDR2 LQKENI. This CDR3 region has 15 residues. CDR3 DNA sequence: TGTGCCAGCTCACCACCAAGCGGGACCCCCAATGAGCAGTTCTTC. It encodes CASSPPSGTPNEQFF. Full variable domain (remainder filled in from reference TRBV18 and TRBJ2-1): NAGVMQNPRHLVRRRGQEARLRCSPMKGHSHVYWYRQLPEEGLKFMVYLQKENIIDESGMPKERFSAEFPKEGPSILRIQQVVRGDSAAYFCASSPPSGTPNEQFFGPGTRLTVL.

This chain uses TRBV20-1 with TRBJ1-2, with D unclear. V was pared by 3 bases and J by 2 bases, with 7 bases between. Germline V gene lookup returns CDR1 DFQATT and CDR2 SNEGSKA (reference sequence). CDR3 length: 12 residues. The CDR3 loop reads CSARTGNYGYTF. As DNA, the CDR3 is TGCAGTGCTAGGACGGGGAACTATGGCTACACCTTC.